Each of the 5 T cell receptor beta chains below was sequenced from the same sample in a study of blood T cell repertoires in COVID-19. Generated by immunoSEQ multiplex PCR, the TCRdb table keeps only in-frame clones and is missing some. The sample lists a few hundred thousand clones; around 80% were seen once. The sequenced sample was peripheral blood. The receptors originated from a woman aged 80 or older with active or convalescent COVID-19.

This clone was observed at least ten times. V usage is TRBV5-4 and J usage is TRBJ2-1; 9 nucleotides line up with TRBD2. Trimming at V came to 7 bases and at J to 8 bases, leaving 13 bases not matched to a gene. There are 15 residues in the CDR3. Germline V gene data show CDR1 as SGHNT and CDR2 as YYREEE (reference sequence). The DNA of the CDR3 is TGTGCCAGCTCACTCCCTATAGCGGGGGACCATGAGCAGTTCTTC. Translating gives CASSLPIAGDHEQFF.

Here the CDR3 DNA reads TGTGCCAGCAGCTTAGGGACTATGAACACCGGGGAGCTGTTTTTT. It translates to CASSLGTMNTGELFF. The rearrangement links TRBV7-2 to TRBJ2-2; TRBD2 is a possible D gene (6 bases). CDR3 length equals 15 residues. In germline, CDR1 is SGHTA, CDR2 FQGNSA. Trimming pared 1 base from V and 1 base from J, leaving 7 bases between.

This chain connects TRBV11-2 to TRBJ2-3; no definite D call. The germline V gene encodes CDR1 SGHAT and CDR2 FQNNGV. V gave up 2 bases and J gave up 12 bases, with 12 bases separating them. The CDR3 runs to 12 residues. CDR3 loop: CASSLQASLQYF. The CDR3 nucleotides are TGTGCCAGCAGCTTACAGGCCAGCCTCCAGTATTTT.

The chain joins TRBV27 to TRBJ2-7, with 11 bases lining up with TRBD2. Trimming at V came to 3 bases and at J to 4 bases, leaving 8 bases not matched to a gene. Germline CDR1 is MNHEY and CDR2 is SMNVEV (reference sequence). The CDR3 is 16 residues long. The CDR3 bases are TGTGCCAGCAGTTTCGCAGGGACTAGCGGTGTGTACGAGCAGTACTTC. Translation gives CASSFAGTSGVYEQYF.

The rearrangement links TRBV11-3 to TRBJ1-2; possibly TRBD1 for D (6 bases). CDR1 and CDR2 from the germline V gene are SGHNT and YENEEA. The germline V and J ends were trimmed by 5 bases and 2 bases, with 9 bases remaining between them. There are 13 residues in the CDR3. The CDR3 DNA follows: TGTGCCAGCAGCGAGGGGGGGAACTATGGCTACACCTTC. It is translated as CASSEGGNYGYTF.